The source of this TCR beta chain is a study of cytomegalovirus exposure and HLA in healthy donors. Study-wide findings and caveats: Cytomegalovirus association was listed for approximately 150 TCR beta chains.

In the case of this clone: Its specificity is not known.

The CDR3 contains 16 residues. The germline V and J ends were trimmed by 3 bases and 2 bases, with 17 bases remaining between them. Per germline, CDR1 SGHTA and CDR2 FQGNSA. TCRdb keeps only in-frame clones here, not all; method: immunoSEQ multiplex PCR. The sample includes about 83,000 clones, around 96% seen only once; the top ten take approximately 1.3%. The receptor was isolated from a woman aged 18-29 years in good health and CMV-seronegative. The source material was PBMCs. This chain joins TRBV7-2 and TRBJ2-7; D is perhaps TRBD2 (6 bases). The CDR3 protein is CASSFVGGEKAYEQYF. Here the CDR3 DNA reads TGTGCCAGCAGCTTTGTGGGAGGTGAGAAGGCCTACGAGCAGTACTTC.